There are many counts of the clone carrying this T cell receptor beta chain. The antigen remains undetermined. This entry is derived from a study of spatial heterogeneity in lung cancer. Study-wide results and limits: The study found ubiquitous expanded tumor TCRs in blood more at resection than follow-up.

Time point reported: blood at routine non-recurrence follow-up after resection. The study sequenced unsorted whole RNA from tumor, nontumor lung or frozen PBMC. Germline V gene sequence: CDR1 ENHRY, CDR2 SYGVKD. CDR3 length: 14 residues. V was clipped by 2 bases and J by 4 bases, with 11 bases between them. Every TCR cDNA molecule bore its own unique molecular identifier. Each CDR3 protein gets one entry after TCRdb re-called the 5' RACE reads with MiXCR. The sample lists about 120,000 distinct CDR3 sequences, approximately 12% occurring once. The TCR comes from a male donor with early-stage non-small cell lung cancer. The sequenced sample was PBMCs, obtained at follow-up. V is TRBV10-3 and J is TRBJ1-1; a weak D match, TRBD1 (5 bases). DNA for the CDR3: TGTGCCATCAGTGAGGAGGGGACTCCCACTGAAGCTTTCTTT. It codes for CAISEEGTPTEAFF.